The 13 T cell receptor beta chains in this list originate from one sample, sequenced in a study of T-cell reconstitution after alpha-beta-depleted transplantation in children. Unique molecular identifiers tagged the TCRbeta library. MiXCR, applied by TCRdb to the PCR reads, yields one record per CDR3 protein. The repertoire holds about 980,000 distinct CDR3 sequences, with 25% to 35% as singletons. The sample consisted of PBMCs, mostly from graft donor cells, taken 360 days after TCRalphabeta/CD19-depleted stem cell transplant. Receptor source: a boy under two years old who had a stem cell transplant for SCID, so the T cells may come from the graft donor.

The chain uses TRBV27 and TRBJ1-4; D unresolved. V was pared by 6 bases and J by 8 bases, with 13 bases between. Germline CDR1 and CDR2: MNHEY and SMNVEV (reference sequence). The CDR3 has 13 amino acids. The CDR3: CASRKRAREKLFF. The DNA for the CDR3 is TGTGCCAGCAGGAAGAGGGCTCGGGAAAAACTGTTTTTT.

This chain joins TRBV12-3 or TRBV12-4 and TRBJ2-2; D is unclear. The CDR3 loop spans 15 amino acids. V was pared by 5 bases and J by 5 bases, with 15 bases between. CDR3 sequence reads: CASSRTGLGTGELFF. As DNA, the CDR3 is TGTGCCAGCAGTCGGACGGGCTTGGGAACCGGGGAGCTGTTTTTT.

This clonotype was seen only a few times. CDR3 in DNA: TGCAGCGTTTCACCCCCCAGGGGGATTGCTTTCTTT. It yields the protein CSVSPPRGIAFF. The gene calls are TRBV29-1 and TRBJ1-1, with 7 bases matching TRBD1. CDR1 and CDR2 from the germline V gene are SQVTM and ANQGSEA. V shed 5 bases and J 11 bases; nucleotides not matched to a gene: 11. This CDR3 comprises 12 residues.

This clonotype was counted only a few times. The chain employs TRBV5-1 and TRBJ2-7; 7 nucleotides match TRBD1. CDR1 SGHRS and CDR2 YFSETQ come from the germline V gene. V lost 4 bases, J lost 1 base, and 8 bases stayed unmatched. CDR3 size: 15 residues. CDR3 sequence (DNA): TGCGCCAGCAGCCGATGGGACAGACGTTCCTACGAGCAGTACTTC. It codes for CASSRWDRRSYEQYF. Together with reference TRBV5-1 and TRBJ2-7, the CDR3 gives the full variable domain: KAGVTQTPRYLIKTRGQQVTLSCSPISGHRSVSWYQQTPGQGLQFLFEYFSETQRNKGNFPGRFSGRQFSNSRSEMNVSTLELGDSALYLCASSRWDRRSYEQYFGPGTRLTVT.

The DNA of the CDR3 is TGTGCCAGCAGTGAAGGAGGGACAGAGAATTCACCCCTCCACTTT. It is translated as CASSEGGTENSPLHF. The chain combines TRBV3-1 with TRBJ1-6, with 7 bases matching TRBD1. The germline CDR1 and CDR2 sequences are LGHDT and YNNKEL (reference sequence). With 6 bases clipped from V and 7 bases from J, the junction kept 9 bases outside the gene matches. This CDR3 has 15 amino acids.

The rearrangement uses TRBV5-1 and TRBJ1-2; D call uncertain. This CDR3 is built from 15 residues. Germline CDR1 SGHRS, CDR2 YFSETQ. V lost 4 bases, J lost 3 bases, and 16 bases lay in between. CDR3 amino acids: CASSPGPDPDYGYTF. The DNA for the CDR3 is TGCGCCAGCAGCCCCGGACCTGACCCCGACTATGGCTACACCTTC.

This clonotype was counted between two and nine times. The chain recombines TRBV4-1 with TRBJ2-3; 9 positions match TRBD1. CDR1 is MGHRA and CDR2 is YSYEKL in the germline V gene. V lost 2 bases, J lost 2 bases, and 5 bases stayed unmatched. The CDR3 consists of 16 residues. Here the CDR3 reads CASSQSGQGFTDTQYF. CDR3 DNA sequence: TGCGCCAGCAGCCAAAGCGGACAGGGGTTCACAGATACGCAGTATTTT.

The V call is TRBV11-2, the J call TRBJ2-3; 9 bases match TRBD2. The CDR3 totals 18 residues. The germline gives CDR1 SGHAT, CDR2 FQNNGV. V lost 3 bases, J lost 4 bases, and 14 bases stayed unmatched. The CDR3 DNA reads TGTGCCAGCAGCTTTACCAAAGCGGGGGGCCCTAGGGCAGATACGCAGTATTTT. This codes for CASSFTKAGGPRADTQYF.

V gene TRBV9 combines with J gene TRBJ2-1, with D maybe TRBD2 (7 bases). This CDR3 has 14 amino acids. Germline assignment: CDR1 SGDLS and CDR2 YYNGEE. The V gene lost 2 bases and the J gene lost 5 bases, with 11 bases spanning the gap. The DNA of the CDR3 is TGTGCCAGCAGCGTGGCGGGGGCGCACAATGAGCAGTTCTTC. Its protein product is CASSVAGAHNEQFF. Drawing the rest from reference TRBV9 and TRBJ2-1, the complete variable domain is DSGVTQTPKHLITATGQRVTLRCSPRSGDLSVYWYQQSLDQGLQFLIQYYNGEERAKGNILERFSAQQFPDLHSELNLSSLELGDSALYFCASSVAGAHNEQFFGPGTRLTVL.

This clonotype was observed a handful of times. The V call is TRBV5-6, the J call TRBJ2-7; 7 nucleotides agree with TRBD1. Germline CDR1 reads SGHDT; CDR2 reads YYEEEE. The V segment lost 4 bases and the J segment 4 bases; nucleotides outside the gene matches: 5. This CDR3 region has 13 residues. DNA of the CDR3: TGTGCCAGCAGCCGGAACAGGGGATACGAGCAGTACTTC. Its protein is CASSRNRGYEQYF.

The rearrangement joins TRBV6-1 to TRBJ2-3, with 8 bases matching TRBD2. The CDR3 contains 15 residues. In germline, CDR1 is MNHNS, CDR2 SASEGT. The V segment lost 5 bases and the J segment 4 bases; nucleotides outside the gene matches: 8. CDR3 coding DNA: TGTGCCAGCAGTCGCGGGGGGCCTGGCGCAGATACGCAGTATTTT. This translates into CASSRGGPGADTQYF.

The V call is TRBV29-1, the J call TRBJ2-5; a possible D gene is TRBD1 (6 bases). This CDR3 contains 12 residues. CDR1 SQVTM and CDR2 ANQGSEA come from the germline V gene. The V end was cut by 6 bases, the J end by 3 bases, with 11 bases between. In DNA form, the CDR3 reads TGCAGCGTCCCTAGGACAGAAGAGACCCAGTACTTC. The encoded protein is CSVPRTEETQYF.

This chain uses TRBV12-3 or TRBV12-4 with TRBJ1-4; a weak D match, TRBD1 (6 bases). The CDR3 sequence is 14 residues long. Trimming removed 5 bases at V and 5 bases at J, with 12 bases between. CDR3 nucleotide sequence: TGTGCCAGCAGTAGGGACAACGAGAATGAAAAACTGTTTTTT. Protein: CASSRDNENEKLFF.